These 26 T cell receptor beta chains share one sample of origin, sequenced in a study of PD-L1 blockade in urothelial cancer. TCRdb's copy holds only in-frame clones and misses some; the assay was immunoSEQ multiplex PCR. The repertoire holds tens of thousands of clones, with around nine tenths as singletons. The source material was PBMCs, sampled around atezolizumab (anti-PD-L1) treatment. The receptors shown here come from a man in his fifties or sixties with urothelial cancer.

This chain uses TRBV11-2 with TRBJ2-2, with 9 bases identical to TRBD1. In germline, CDR1 is SGHAT, CDR2 FQNNGV. The CDR3 has 16 residues. V was pared by 4 bases and J by 5 bases, with 8 bases of the junction left unmatched. The CDR3 coding sequence is TGTGCCAGCAGCTCATCCGGGACAGGGCTGACCGGGGAGCTGTTTTTT. Protein product: CASSSSGTGLTGELFF.

The V call is TRBV30, the J call TRBJ2-1, with TRBD1 matching 10 bases. CDR1 is GTSNPN and CDR2 is SVGIG in the germline V gene (reference sequence). Unmatched junction bases numbered 7, after V lost 8 bases and J lost 9 bases. The CDR3 runs 12 residues. In nucleotides, the CDR3 is TGTGCCGGGGGACAGGGGCAAGCTGAGCAGTTCTTC. This encodes CAGGQGQAEQFF. Full variable domain (remainder filled in from reference TRBV30 and TRBJ2-1): SQTIHQWPATLVQPVGSPLSLECTVEGTSNPNLYWYRQAAGRGLQLLFYSVGIGQISSEVPQNLSASRPQDRQFILSSKKLLLSDSGFYLCAGGQGQAEQFFGPGTRLTVL.

This rearrangement joins TRBV27 to TRBJ2-7, with a possible D match to TRBD1 (6 bases). Trimming stripped 8 bases from V and 1 base from J, with 15 bases between. This CDR3 region has 14 residues. Germline CDR1 and CDR2: MNHEY and SMNVEV (reference sequence). For the CDR3, the DNA is TGTGCCAGCTGCCCAGGGGTCTCGTCCTACGAGCAGTACTTC. This sequence encodes CASCPGVSSYEQYF.

The chain combines TRBV10-1 with TRBJ2-5; 8 bases are a match to TRBD2. CDR3 length: 14 amino acids. J gave up 5 bases and V 6 bases, and 8 bases lay outside the gene matches. Germline lookup yields CDR1 WNHNN and CDR2 SYGVQD (reference sequence). The CDR3 sequence is CASRPGLGGETQYF. In DNA, the CDR3 is TGCGCCAGCAGGCCGGGACTAGGCGGGGAGACCCAGTACTTC.

The chain uses TRBV4-2 and TRBJ2-1; TRBD2 matches 15 bases. The V gene end was trimmed by 4 bases and the J gene end by 9 bases; junction bases not matched to a gene: 4. The germline CDR1 and CDR2 sequences are LGHNA and YNFKEQ. The CDR3 runs 15 residues. As DNA, the CDR3 is TGTGCCAGCAGCCTAGGACTAGCGGGAGGGCGTGAGCAGTTCTTC. This gives the protein CASSLGLAGGREQFF.

The J gene is TRBJ2-7, the V gene TRBV11-2; D may be TRBD1 (6 bases). The CDR3 extends over 17 amino acids. Germline V CDR1 and CDR2: SGHAT, FQNNGV. Trimming removed 0 bases from V and 3 bases from J, with 18 bases in between. The CDR3 DNA is TGTGCCAGCAGCTTAGATCATGGTACAGGGCAAATCTACGAGCAGTACTTC. It specifies CASSLDHGTGQIYEQYF. Full variable domain (rest looked up from reference TRBV11-2 and TRBJ2-7): EAGVAQSPRYKIIEKRQSVAFWCNPISGHATLYWYQQILGQGPKLLIQFQNNGVVDDSQLPKDRFSAERLKGVDSTLKIQPAKLEDSAVYLCASSLDHGTGQIYEQYFGPGTRLTVT.

The V and J genes are TRBV27 and TRBJ2-7; 10 bases line up with TRBD2. CDR3 length: 15 residues. The J segment lost 2 bases and the V segment lost 3 bases, leaving 4 bases of the junction unmatched. Germline V gives CDR1 MNHEY, CDR2 SMNVEV (reference sequence). CDR3 in amino acids: CASSLASGSTYEQYF. The CDR3 nucleotides read TGTGCCAGCAGTTTGGCTAGCGGGAGTACCTACGAGCAGTACTTC.

The chain joins TRBV2 to TRBJ1-3; 8 bases align to TRBD1. This CDR3 comprises 14 residues. Germline CDR1 reads SNHLY; CDR2 reads FYNNEI. Trimming cost V 7 bases and J 2 bases; bases outside gene matches: 4. The CDR3 sequence is CASTGQGAGNTIYF. The CDR3 DNA sequence: TGTGCCAGCACCGGACAGGGAGCTGGAAACACCATATATTTT.

This clone was detected only a few times. The rearrangement links TRBV30 to TRBJ1-5, with 10 bases lining up with TRBD1. V shed 2 bases, J shed 4 bases, and the junction held 8 bases outside the gene matches. The CDR3 runs 16 residues. Germline V gene lookup returns CDR1 GTSNPN and CDR2 SVGIG (reference sequence). CDR3 region: CAWSTDPGQGNQPQHF. CDR3 DNA sequence: TGTGCCTGGAGTACCGACCCGGGACAGGGGAATCAGCCCCAGCATTTT. Based on the CDR3 plus reference TRBV30 and TRBJ1-5, the full variable domain is SQTIHQWPATLVQPVGSPLSLECTVEGTSNPNLYWYRQAAGRGLQLLFYSVGIGQISSEVPQNLSASRPQDRQFILSSKKLLLSDSGFYLCAWSTDPGQGNQPQHFGDGTRLSIL.

The V gene is TRBV18, the J gene TRBJ2-1; 9 bases are a match to TRBD2. CDR3 length: 15 residues. J was trimmed by 6 bases and V by 3 bases; bases with no gene match: 6. CDR1 and CDR2 from the germline V gene are KGHSH and LQKENI. The CDR3 nucleotides are TGTGCCAGCTCACCGCAAAGCGGGAGGATCAATGAGCAGTTCTTC. It yields the protein CASSPQSGRINEQFF.

V gene TRBV10-1 combines with J gene TRBJ2-5, with TRBD2 identical over 13 bases. CDR3 length: 15 amino acids. Germline trimming cut 2 bases from V and 6 bases from J; bases unmatched to any gene: 3. CDR1 and CDR2 from the germline V gene are WNHNN and SYGVQD (reference sequence). The CDR3 region has the DNA TGCGCCAGCAGTGAGGGGACTAGCGGGAAGAAGACCCAGTACTTC. It specifies CASSEGTSGKKTQYF.

This clone was detected only once. As DNA, the CDR3 is TGTGCCAGCAGCCCCGACAGCCCCAATGAGCAGTTCTTC. This encodes CASSPDSPNEQFF. The V gene is TRBV7-9, the J gene TRBJ2-1, with a weak D call TRBD1 (5 bases). Germline loops: CDR1 SEHNR, CDR2 FQNEAQ (reference sequence). The CDR3 covers 13 residues. Trimming took off 5 bases at V and 6 bases at J, with 11 bases between the two ends.

The CDR3 sequence is CASRPRTGYNEQFF. CDR3 nucleotide sequence: TGTGCCAGCAGGCCGCGGACAGGATACAATGAGCAGTTCTTC. The chain links TRBV28 to TRBJ2-1, with 7 bases matching TRBD1. V was pared by 6 bases and J by 4 bases, with 6 bases of the junction left unmatched. Germline CDR1 MDHEN, CDR2 SYDVKM. The CDR3 is 14 residues long.

The V gene is TRBV7-9, the J gene TRBJ2-7, with TRBD2 identical over 11 bases. Germline V gene lookup returns CDR1 SEHNR and CDR2 FQNEAQ (reference sequence). This CDR3 is built from 15 residues. J gave up 7 bases and V 7 bases, and 12 bases lay outside the gene matches. The CDR3 DNA reads as TGTGCCAGCACTCAACCGGGACTAGCGGTTACAGAGCAGTACTTC. Translated: CASTQPGLAVTEQYF. The entire variable domain, with the rest obtained from reference TRBV7-9 and TRBJ2-7, is as follows: DTGVSQNPRHKITKRGQNVTFRCDPISEHNRLYWYRQTLGQGPEFLTYFQNEAQLEKSRLLSDRFSAERPKGSFSTLEIQRTEQGDSAMYLCASTQPGLAVTEQYFGPGTRLTVT.

The chain combines TRBV7-3 with TRBJ1-2; 9 positions agree with TRBD1. In germline, CDR1 is SGHTA, CDR2 FQGTGA. V lost 5 bases and J lost 7; bases outside the gene matches: 17. CDR3 length: 17 amino acids. CDR3 residues: CASSRYGGGTGISGYTF. The CDR3 region has the DNA TGTGCCAGCAGCCGGTACGGAGGTGGGACAGGGATAAGTGGCTACACCTTC.

This clone was counted a few times. The chain combines TRBV7-6 with TRBJ2-3, with D possibly being TRBD2 (6 bases). From germline, CDR1 is SGHVS and CDR2 FNYEAQ. Trimming cost V 10 bases and J 8 bases, with 13 bases left between them. The CDR3 contains 11 residues. CDR3 in amino acids: CATGAGGTQYF. CDR3 DNA sequence: TGTGCCACCGGAGCCGGGGGTACGCAGTATTTT.

This clone occurred once. The chain uses TRBV9 and TRBJ2-2; 9 positions match TRBD2. Per germline, CDR1 SGDLS and CDR2 YYNGEE. The CDR3 is 17 amino acids. Germline trimming cut 4 bases from V and 0 bases from J; bases unmatched to any gene: 7. In nucleotides, the CDR3 is TGTGCCAGCAGCATCGGGACTAGCAACGCGAACACCGGGGAGCTGTTTTTT. Its translation: CASSIGTSNANTGELFF.

This chain links TRBV4-1 with TRBJ1-2; 8 positions agree with TRBD1. The CDR3 is 17 amino acids. With V trimmed by 1 base and J by 1 base, 8 bases remained unmatched. CDR1 and CDR2 (germline): MGHRA, YSYEKL. In nucleotides, the CDR3 is TGCGCCAGCAGCCAAGGAGGGCAGGGGGCGCGTAACTATGGCTACACCTTC. Its protein product is CASSQGGQGARNYGYTF.

The chain joins TRBV6-6 to TRBJ2-7; 7 bases map to TRBD1. The CDR3 sequence is 14 residues long. Germline CDR1 and CDR2: MNHNY and SVGAGI (reference sequence). Losses at the gene ends were 7 bases for V and 8 bases for J; bases not matched to a gene: 14. The CDR3 protein is CASMSGGQLGQQYF. CDR3 bases: TGTGCCAGCATGTCAGGGGGACAGCTTGGCCAGCAGTACTTC.

The chain employs TRBV5-4 and TRBJ2-7; no reliable D call. CDR1 and CDR2 (germline): SGHNT, YYREEE (reference sequence). This CDR3 is built from 14 residues. The germline V and J ends were trimmed by 4 bases and 6 bases, with 17 bases remaining between them. CDR3 coding DNA: TGTGCCAGCAGCACGGGTCCGTCCCCGGGCGAGCAGTACTTC. The encoded protein is CASSTGPSPGEQYF.

V is TRBV5-6 and J is TRBJ2-1; D is perhaps TRBD1 (5 bases). Trimming removed 1 base at V and 3 bases at J, with 8 bases between. Looked up from germline, CDR1 is SGHDT and CDR2 is YYEEEE. CDR3 size: 14 residues. The CDR3 spells CASSLQGNYNEQFF. The CDR3 region has the DNA TGTGCCAGCAGCTTGCAGGGAAACTACAATGAGCAGTTCTTC.

This clone occurred a few times. V gene TRBV21-1 combines with J gene TRBJ2-5; the listed D gene, TRBD1, was not tested against the DNA. TRBV21-1 is deemed a pseudogene. The CDR3 covers 12 residues. In DNA form, the CDR3 reads TGTGCCAGCATACATTCCCATGAGACCCAGTACTTC. Protein sequence: CASIHSHETQYF.

The chain combines TRBV15 with TRBJ2-7; D is uncertain. The CDR3 is 14 amino acids. The germline gives CDR1 LNHNV, CDR2 YYDKDF (reference sequence). V was pared by 3 bases and J by 2 bases, with 11 bases between. The CDR3 reads CATSSRSSPYEQYF. DNA of the CDR3: TGTGCCACCAGCAGCCGTAGCAGCCCCTACGAGCAGTACTTC.

The V call is TRBV28, the J call TRBJ2-3, with TRBD2 matching 7 bases. Germline V lookup: CDR1 MDHEN, CDR2 SYDVKM. With 2 bases clipped from V and 2 bases from J, the junction kept 7 bases outside the gene matches. This CDR3 region has 16 residues. As DNA, the CDR3 is TGTGCCAGCAGTTTAGGAGGGAGGGACTCCACAGATACGCAGTATTTT. This gives the protein CASSLGGRDSTDTQYF.

The CDR3 sequence is CASSSEGADSPLHF. In DNA form, the CDR3 reads TGCGCCAGCAGCTCGGAGGGGGCGGATTCACCCCTCCACTTT. The chain is built from TRBV5-1 and TRBJ1-6; 7 bases are shared with TRBD1. Germline V gene sequence: CDR1 SGHRS, CDR2 YFSETQ. The ends lost 3 bases at V and 8 bases at J; junction bases unmatched: 5. This CDR3 comprises 14 residues.

The count of this clone is one. The chain links TRBV27 to TRBJ2-5; possibly TRBD2 for D (7 bases). Per the germline V gene, CDR1 is MNHEY and CDR2 is SMNVEV (reference sequence). Trimming left V 3 bases short and J 6 bases short, with 17 bases between. This CDR3 has 15 amino acids. CDR3 nucleotides: TGTGCCAGCAGTTTTACAACCGGGGGGCTGAAGACCCAGTACTTC. Its protein is CASSFTTGGLKTQYF.